These 25 T cell receptor beta chains were all obtained from the same sample, sequenced in a study of blood T cell repertoires in COVID-19. TCRdb keeps only in-frame clones here, not all; method: immunoSEQ multiplex PCR. In the table there are under 350,000 clones, 80% to 90% of which are singletons. The sequenced material came from peripheral blood. The origin of the receptors is a woman in her 70s with acute or convalescent COVID-19.

The chain combines TRBV15 with TRBJ2-7; 7 bases are shared with TRBD2. This CDR3 spans 15 amino acids. Germline values: CDR1 LNHNV, CDR2 YYDKDF (reference sequence). J lost 5 bases, V lost 0 bases, and 7 bases had no gene match. DNA for the CDR3: TGTGCCACCAGCAGAGATGTGGTAGCGGGCAACGAGCAGTACTTC. It specifies CATSRDVVAGNEQYF.

The rearrangement links TRBV5-1 to TRBJ1-2; TRBD1 agrees at 8 bases. This CDR3 has 17 amino acids. The ends lost 0 bases at V and 4 bases at J; junction bases unmatched: 11. Germline CDR1 and CDR2: SGHRS and YFSETQ. The CDR3 region is CASSLDPTGTGSYGYTF. Written as DNA, the CDR3 is TGCGCCAGCAGCTTGGACCCCACCGGGACAGGTTCCTATGGCTACACCTTC.

J is TRBJ2-7 and V is TRBV7-9, with TRBD1 as a possible D gene (6 bases). Trimming took 7 bases from V and 3 from J, leaving 13 bases between them. CDR3 size: 13 residues. Germline V gene lookup returns CDR1 SEHNR and CDR2 FQNEAQ (reference sequence). The CDR3 DNA sequence: TGTGCCAGCAAAGACAGGTCGGGCTACGAGCAGTACTTC. Translated: CASKDRSGYEQYF. Full variable domain (outside the CDR3, taken from reference TRBV7-9 and TRBJ2-7): DTGVSQNPRHKITKRGQNVTFRCDPISEHNRLYWYRQTLGQGPEFLTYFQNEAQLEKSRLLSDRFSAERPKGSFSTLEIQRTEQGDSAMYLCASKDRSGYEQYFGPGTRLTVT.

The chain joins TRBV6-1 to TRBJ2-1; 10 nucleotides align to TRBD2. Germline CDR1 MNHNS, CDR2 SASEGT. This CDR3 has 19 residues. The trim removed 4 bases at V and 1 base at J, leaving 13 bases unmatched. CDR3 loop: CASSGALPAGGLSYNEQFF. As DNA, the CDR3 is TGTGCCAGCAGTGGGGCCTTACCAGCGGGGGGGCTGTCCTACAATGAGCAGTTCTTC.

This clone came up a few times. V and J are TRBV6-5 and TRBJ1-4; tentatively, D is TRBD1 (6 bases). The CDR3 is made up of 13 amino acids. Germline values: CDR1 MNHEY, CDR2 SVGAGI. Between the trimmed V and J ends, which lost 10 bases and 5 bases, there was a span of 14 bases. CDR3 sequence: CATSGVDNEKLFF. CDR3 in DNA: TGTGCCACCTCAGGGGTCGACAATGAAAAACTGTTTTTT.

The CDR3 protein is CASGDWQETQYF. CDR3 nucleotide sequence: TGTGCCAGCGGGGACTGGCAAGAGACCCAGTACTTC. This chain connects TRBV3-1 (or the pseudogene TRBV3-2) to TRBJ2-5; D may be TRBD2 (6 bases). Trimming removed 8 bases at V and 2 bases at J, with 9 bases between. The CDR3 covers 12 residues. CDR1 is LGHDT, CDR2 YNNKEL, per germline (reference sequence).

CDR3 bases: TGCGCCAGCAGCCACCCCTCCAGGGGGCGCGTAGAAGGCTACACCTTC. Translated: CASSHPSRGRVEGYTF. V usage is TRBV4-1 and J usage is TRBJ1-2; 8 nucleotides align to TRBD1. Germline V lookup: CDR1 MGHRA, CDR2 YSYEKL. V lost 3 bases and J lost 8; bases outside the gene matches: 14. There are 16 residues in the CDR3.

The chain couples TRBV11-2 to TRBJ2-7, with a possible D match to TRBD1 (6 bases). Trimming stripped 4 bases from V and 7 bases from J, with 14 bases between. Germline values: CDR1 SGHAT, CDR2 FQNNGV. This CDR3 comprises 13 residues. CDR3 loop: CASSSSDRREQYF. CDR3 coding DNA: TGTGCCAGCAGCTCATCGGACAGACGGGAGCAGTACTTC. The full variable domain, rest sourced from reference TRBV11-2 and TRBJ2-7, is EAGVAQSPRYKIIEKRQSVAFWCNPISGHATLYWYQQILGQGPKLLIQFQNNGVVDDSQLPKDRFSAERLKGVDSTLKIQPAKLEDSAVYLCASSSSDRREQYFGPGTRLTVT.

The V call is TRBV12-3 or TRBV12-4, the J call TRBJ1-1, with 8 bases lining up with TRBD1. The V segment lost 2 bases and the J segment 10 bases; nucleotides outside the gene matches: 6. This CDR3 spans 13 amino acids. This CDR3 is CASSLPGQGSAFF. The CDR3 DNA sequence: TGTGCCAGCAGTTTACCCGGACAGGGTTCAGCTTTCTTT.

The table lists this clone with a few counts. The chain has TRBV5-4 and TRBJ1-2; D ambiguous. CDR1 SGHNT and CDR2 YYREEE come from the germline V gene (reference sequence). V was trimmed by 8 bases and J by 3 bases, leaving 14 bases between them. This CDR3 is built from 13 residues. The CDR3 DNA reads TGTGCCAGTTCAATTCAAGAGCACTATGGCTACACCTTC. Translated, it gives CASSIQEHYGYTF.

The rearrangement links TRBV5-8 to TRBJ2-1; 9 bases are shared with TRBD2. The CDR3 is made up of 16 amino acids. V gave up 4 bases and J gave up 8 bases; unmatched junction bases: 13. Per germline, CDR1 SGHTS and CDR2 YDEGEE. Here the CDR3 reads CASSLTTSGYVHEQFF. CDR3 nucleotides: TGTGCCAGCAGCCTAACTACTAGCGGGTATGTCCATGAGCAGTTCTTC.

The chain is built from TRBV6-5 and TRBJ2-7; TRBD1 is a possible D gene (5 bases). The CDR3 extends over 14 amino acids. Germline CDR1 is MNHEY and CDR2 is SVGAGI. The ends were cut back, 6 bases at V and 9 bases at J, with 21 bases in the middle. CDR3 protein: CASSSPTVGLGQYF. The CDR3 DNA follows: TGTGCCAGCAGCTCCCCGACAGTTGGGTTAGGGCAGTACTTC.

The chain is built from TRBV6-6 and TRBJ2-2; 9 nucleotides agree with TRBD2. The CDR3 runs 16 residues. With V trimmed by 2 bases and J by 7 bases, 8 bases remained unmatched. In germline, CDR1 is MNHNY, CDR2 SVGAGI (reference sequence). CDR3 coding DNA: TGTGCCAGCAGTTACGTGCGGGGGGGCCGAGGCGGGGAGCTGTTTTTT. Its protein product is CASSYVRGGRGGELFF.

The chain is built from TRBV7-9 and TRBJ1-2, with 7 bases identical to TRBD1. Germline CDR1 SEHNR, CDR2 FQNEAQ (reference sequence). CDR3 length: 15 residues. V dropped 3 bases and J dropped 4; count of bases not matched to a gene: 8. The DNA for the CDR3 is TGTGCCAGCAGCTTCGGACAGGCCTTGTCCTATGGCTACACCTTC. It yields the protein CASSFGQALSYGYTF. The entire variable domain, with the rest obtained from reference TRBV7-9 and TRBJ1-2, is as follows: DTGVSQNPRHKITKRGQNVTFRCDPISEHNRLYWYRQTLGQGPEFLTYFQNEAQLEKSRLLSDRFSAERPKGSFSTLEIQRTEQGDSAMYLCASSFGQALSYGYTFGSGTRLTVV.

V is TRBV3-1 (or the pseudogene TRBV3-2) and J is TRBJ1-3; D gene unclear. V was cut by 4 bases and J by 0 bases, with 13 bases left in between. The germline CDR1 and CDR2 sequences are LGHDT and YNNKEL (reference sequence). This CDR3 is built from 16 residues. The CDR3 DNA is TGTGCCAGCAGCCTCTCCGGGTATAGCTCTGGAAACACCATATATTTT. This translates into CASSLSGYSSGNTIYF.

The chain couples TRBV2 to TRBJ1-2; weak D call: TRBD1 (5 bases). This CDR3 is 13 amino acids long. V dropped 1 base and J dropped 7 bases, with 10 bases sitting between them. CDR1 and CDR2 (germline): SNHLY, FYNNEI. Here the CDR3 reads CASSEGRASGYTF. Written as DNA, the CDR3 is TGTGCCAGCAGTGAAGGCAGGGCCAGTGGCTACACCTTC.

V is TRBV3-1 (or the pseudogene TRBV3-2) and J is TRBJ2-5; 11 nucleotides align to TRBD2. V lost 4 bases to trimming and J lost 1 base; unmatched junction nucleotides: 2. This CDR3 has 15 residues. Looked up from germline, CDR1 is LGHDT and CDR2 is YNNKEL (reference sequence). For the CDR3, the DNA is TGTGCCAGCAGCCTACTAGCGGGGGCCCAAGAGACCCAGTACTTC. Translating it yields CASSLLAGAQETQYF.

The chain recombines TRBV30 with TRBJ1-2; 7 nucleotides agree with TRBD1. The CDR3 runs to 13 residues. Germline V gene lookup returns CDR1 GTSNPN and CDR2 SVGIG (reference sequence). J lost 4 bases, V lost 6 bases, and 8 bases had no gene match. The CDR3 loop is CACLTGTAYGYTF. As DNA, the CDR3 is TGTGCCTGCCTAACCGGGACAGCCTATGGCTACACCTTC.

J is TRBJ1-3 and V is TRBV27; D possibly corresponds to TRBD1 (6 bases). The CDR3 loop spans 15 amino acids. In germline, CDR1 is MNHEY, CDR2 SMNVEV (reference sequence). Trimming shortened V by 4 bases and J by 3 bases, and 13 bases separated the two germline ends. CDR3 sequence: CASSYSSTGGNTIYF. The DNA for the CDR3 is TGTGCCAGCAGTTATTCCTCGACAGGTGGAAACACCATATATTTT.

The chain has TRBV6-1 and TRBJ1-5; TRBD1 matches 10 bases. The CDR3 is 19 residues long. V lost 2 bases to trimming and J lost 9 bases; unmatched junction nucleotides: 19. Germline V gene data show CDR1 as MNHNS and CDR2 as SASEGT. The CDR3: CASSENIFRGQGSGGPQHF. The CDR3 region has the DNA TGTGCCAGCAGTGAAAACATTTTCCGGGGACAGGGGTCCGGGGGGCCCCAGCATTTT.

J is TRBJ1-6 and V is TRBV3-1 (or the pseudogene TRBV3-2); TRBD1 aligns across 9 bases. CDR1 and CDR2 from the germline V gene are LGHDT and YNNKEL (reference sequence). Germline trimming cut 2 bases from V and 10 bases from J; bases unmatched to any gene: 6. The CDR3 is 15 residues long. The CDR3 nucleotides read TGTGCCAGCAGCCAATCAGTACAGGGGGCCTCACCCCTCCACTTT. Amino acid sequence: CASSQSVQGASPLHF.

The gene calls are TRBV19 and TRBJ1-4; 7 bases fit TRBD1. Per the germline V gene, CDR1 is LNHDA and CDR2 is SQIVND (reference sequence). The CDR3 runs to 18 residues. V was clipped by 5 bases and J by 3 bases; unmatched bases: 15. CDR3 sequence (DNA): TGTGCCAGTAGTGGGGACAGCTACTTTTCTACGGCTAATGAAAAACTGTTTTTT. Protein: CASSGDSYFSTANEKLFF. Full variable domain (missing parts from reference TRBV19 and TRBJ1-4): DGGITQSPKYLFRKEGQNVTLSCEQNLNHDAMYWYRQDPGQGLRLIYYSQIVNDFQKGDIAEGYSVSREKKESFPLTVTSAQKNPTAFYLCASSGDSYFSTANEKLFFGSGTQLSVL.

V is TRBV19 and J is TRBJ2-4, with 8 nucleotides matching TRBD1. V lost 6 bases to trimming and J lost 8 bases; unmatched junction nucleotides: 15. CDR1 is LNHDA and CDR2 is SQIVND in the germline V gene (reference sequence). The CDR3 runs to 16 residues. DNA for the CDR3: TGTGCCAGTAGATCCCAGGACAGGGCGGTCGGGGACATTCAGTACTTC. This codes for CASRSQDRAVGDIQYF. The full variable domain, with the rest looked up from reference TRBV19 and TRBJ2-4, is DGGITQSPKYLFRKEGQNVTLSCEQNLNHDAMYWYRQDPGQGLRLIYYSQIVNDFQKGDIAEGYSVSREKKESFPLTVTSAQKNPTAFYLCASRSQDRAVGDIQYFGAGTRLSVL.

The gene calls are TRBV4-1 and TRBJ1-3; perhaps TRBD1 as D (6 bases). The CDR3 is 18 residues long. Germline assignment: CDR1 MGHRA and CDR2 YSYEKL. The germline V and J ends were trimmed by 0 bases and 0 bases, with 15 bases remaining between them. The CDR3 DNA follows: TGCGCCAGCAGCCAAGATGGAACAGGGCCTAGCTCTGGAAACACCATATATTTT. Translating gives CASSQDGTGPSSGNTIYF.

Remarks on this clone: This sample also contains other DNA sequences that code for the same CDR3. The V gene is TRBV5-1, the J gene TRBJ1-3; 7 bases are a match to TRBD1. Germline CDR1 SGHRS, CDR2 YFSETQ. Losses at the gene ends were 0 bases for V and 1 base for J; bases not matched to a gene: 4. CDR3 length: 16 amino acids. The CDR3 loop reads CASSLGDRASGNTIYF. The CDR3 bases are TGCGCCAGCAGCTTGGGAGACAGGGCGTCTGGAAACACCATATATTTT.